The 27 T cell receptor beta chains reported below all come from one sample, sequenced in a study of shared clonotypes between healthy human individuals. Libraries were prepared by immunoSEQ multiplex PCR; TCRdb keeps only in-frame clonotypes and omits some of them. The repertoire holds approximately 1.5 million clones, with 98% as singletons. Sequencing was performed on naive CD4+ T cells sorted from blood. Subset meaning: CD45RA+ positively selected. These receptors were taken from a man younger than 45 in good health.

This sequence joins TRBV25-1 and TRBJ1-1; D perhaps matches TRBD1 (5 bases). V lost 7 bases and J lost 1, with 16 bases in between. This CDR3 has 15 amino acids. Germline loops: CDR1 MGHDK, CDR2 SYGVNS. CDR3 amino acids: CASKGTRGRNTEAFF. The CDR3 region has the DNA TGTGCCAGCAAGGGGACGAGGGGAAGGAACACTGAAGCTTTCTTT.

The J gene is TRBJ2-5, the V gene TRBV18; tentatively, D is TRBD2 (5 bases). The V gene's germline CDR1 is KGHSH and CDR2 LQKENI. Deletions cut 0 bases from V and 5 bases from J, with 13 bases between. This CDR3 comprises 15 residues. The CDR3 nucleotides are TGTGCCAGCTCACCACCGGCTAGCCTTTTGGAGACCCAGTACTTC. It is translated as CASSPPASLLETQYF.

About this clone: Other DNA sequences from this sample encode an identical CDR3 as well. The V and J genes are TRBV9 and TRBJ2-7; D is uncertain. V lost 0 bases and J 4 bases, leaving 8 bases between the germline ends. Germline CDR1 SGDLS, CDR2 YYNGEE. This CDR3 is built from 13 residues. The CDR3: CASSVGLSYEQYF. The CDR3 DNA follows: TGTGCCAGCAGCGTAGGCCTTTCTTACGAGCAGTACTTC.

The V gene is TRBV19, the J gene TRBJ2-6; D is uncertain. CDR3 size: 15 residues. V lost 6 bases to trimming and J lost 4 bases, with 13 bases between them. Germline CDR1 reads LNHDA; CDR2 reads SQIVND (reference sequence). Written as DNA, the CDR3 is TGTGCCAGTAGCCCAGACCTTGCAGGGGCCAACGTCCTGACTTTC. It codes for CASSPDLAGANVLTF. Full variable domain (rest looked up from reference TRBV19 and TRBJ2-6): DGGITQSPKYLFRKEGQNVTLSCEQNLNHDAMYWYRQDPGQGLRLIYYSQIVNDFQKGDIAEGYSVSREKKESFPLTVTSAQKNPTAFYLCASSPDLAGANVLTFGAGSRLTVL.

The gene calls are TRBV25-1 and TRBJ1-2; D may be TRBD1 (6 bases). From germline, CDR1 is MGHDK and CDR2 SYGVNS. V was trimmed by 10 bases and J by 12 bases, leaving 12 bases between them. The CDR3 spans 9 residues. The DNA for the CDR3 is TGTGCCACCCAAGGGGGAGACACCTTC. Protein sequence: CATQGGDTF.

This chain connects TRBV30 to TRBJ2-7; 8 bases agree with TRBD1. V shed 4 bases, J shed 5 bases, and the junction held 1 base outside the gene matches. The CDR3 consists of 11 residues. Germline CDR1 GTSNPN, CDR2 SVGIG (reference sequence). The CDR3 sequence is CAWTGGHEQYF. As DNA, the CDR3 is TGTGCCTGGACAGGGGGCCACGAGCAGTACTTC.

This chain links TRBV5-1 with TRBJ2-1; 13 bases align to TRBD2. Germline V CDR1 and CDR2: SGHRS, YFSETQ. CDR3 length: 24 amino acids. The V gene end was trimmed by 1 base and the J gene end by 0 bases; junction bases not matched to a gene: 22. CDR3 region: CASSLYPPAGRGLAGSSSYNEQFF. CDR3 DNA: TGCGCCAGCAGCTTGTATCCCCCAGCGGGCAGGGGACTAGCGGGATCTAGCTCCTACAATGAGCAGTTCTTC.

The chain carries TRBV15 and TRBJ1-1; perhaps TRBD1 as D (5 bases). Per the germline V gene, CDR1 is LNHNV and CDR2 is YYDKDF (reference sequence). Trimming removed 9 bases at V and 4 bases at J, with 15 bases between. This CDR3 spans 13 amino acids. The CDR3 region is CATGGPGLTEAFF. The CDR3 DNA follows: TGTGCCACTGGGGGTCCCGGGCTCACTGAAGCTTTCTTT. Filled out from reference TRBV15 and TRBJ1-1, the complete variable domain reads DAMVIQNPRYQVTQFGKPVTLSCSQTLNHNVMYWYQQKSSQAPKLLFHYYDKDFNNEADTPDNFQSRRPNTSFCFLDIRSPGLGDTAMYLCATGGPGLTEAFFGQGTRLTVV.

This rearrangement joins TRBV18 to TRBJ2-7; D is uncertain. Trimming removed 0 bases at V and 5 bases at J, with 11 bases between. CDR1 KGHSH and CDR2 LQKENI come from the germline V gene. The CDR3 is 14 residues long. The CDR3 DNA follows: TGTGCCAGCTCACCACCCTCAGGATCCGACGAGCAGTACTTC. Amino acids: CASSPPSGSDEQYF.

J is TRBJ2-3 and V is TRBV7-2; D perhaps matches TRBD1 (6 bases). The V gene lost 1 base and the J gene lost 2 bases, with 10 bases spanning the gap. This CDR3 contains 15 residues. Per germline, CDR1 SGHTA and CDR2 FQGNSA. CDR3 region: CASSLGLGATDTQYF. DNA for the CDR3: TGTGCCAGCAGCTTAGGATTGGGGGCCACAGATACGCAGTATTTT.

V is TRBV15 and J is TRBJ2-3; D remains ambiguous. Germline loops: CDR1 LNHNV, CDR2 YYDKDF (reference sequence). The CDR3 totals 13 residues. Trimming left V 0 bases short and J 4 bases short, with 5 bases between. CDR3 DNA: TGTGCCACCAGCAGAGATAAGGCAGATACGCAGTATTTT. Protein sequence: CATSRDKADTQYF.

The chain recombines TRBV11-2 with TRBJ2-5; 8 nucleotides line up with TRBD1. Germline V gene sequence: CDR1 SGHAT, CDR2 FQNNGV. The CDR3 extends over 15 amino acids. With 5 bases clipped from V and 3 bases from J, the junction kept 8 bases outside the gene matches. As DNA, the CDR3 is TGTGCCAGCAGCGCGCTAGGGACAGGAAAAGAGACCCAGTACTTC. This gives the protein CASSALGTGKETQYF.

The chain is built from TRBV27 and TRBJ2-7, with D tentatively TRBD1 (7 bases). Germline values: CDR1 MNHEY, CDR2 SMNVEV (reference sequence). The V and J ends lost 4 bases and 5 bases respectively, with 18 bases between them. The CDR3 length is 15 residues. CDR3 sequence reads: CASSSAGGGENEQYF. Written as DNA, the CDR3 is TGTGCCAGCAGTTCCGCCGGAGGGGGCGAAAACGAGCAGTACTTC.

CDR3 DNA sequence: TGTGCCAGCAGTTTAACTATCGCCCTCGCGGGAGGGCTCGGAGATACGCAGTATTTT. It encodes CASSLTIALAGGLGDTQYF. The V gene is TRBV7-6, the J gene TRBJ2-3; TRBD2 agrees at 9 bases. Germline V gene data show CDR1 as SGHVS and CDR2 as FNYEAQ. The V and J ends lost 6 bases and 5 bases, in that order; junction bases with no gene match: 21. The CDR3 is made up of 19 amino acids.

The genes are TRBV5-4 and TRBJ2-3; 10 bases line up with TRBD2. CDR1 and CDR2 (germline): SGHNT, YYREEE (reference sequence). The V segment lost 4 bases and the J segment 1 base; nucleotides outside the gene matches: 3. The length of the CDR3 is 15 residues. The CDR3 spells CASSQGTSGTDTQYF. The CDR3 DNA follows: TGTGCCAGCAGCCAAGGGACTAGCGGCACAGATACGCAGTATTTT. Filled out from reference TRBV5-4 and TRBJ2-3, the complete variable domain reads ETGVTQSPTHLIKTRGQQVTLRCSSQSGHNTVSWYQQALGQGPQFIFQYYREEENGRGNFPPRFSGLQFPNYSSELNVNALELDDSALYLCASSQGTSGTDTQYFGPGTRLTVL.

Written as DNA, the CDR3 is TGCAGCGCCACCTCGAAGGGAAAAGAAAAACTGTTTTTT. Protein: CSATSKGKEKLFF. This chain links TRBV29-1 with TRBJ1-4; unclear D gene. V lost 7 bases and J lost 8, with 17 bases in between. Germline lookup yields CDR1 SQVTM and CDR2 ANQGSEA. The CDR3 length is 13 residues.

CDR3 sequence: CASSESREGLGTGELFF. CDR3 in DNA: TGTGCCAGCAGTGAATCTCGGGAGGGCCTCGGGACCGGGGAGCTGTTTTTT. The chain joins TRBV2 to TRBJ2-2, with 8 bases aligning to TRBD2. The CDR3 runs 17 residues. CDR1 and CDR2 (germline): SNHLY, FYNNEI. The V and J ends lost 2 bases and 5 bases, in that order; junction bases with no gene match: 10.

This sequence joins TRBV10-2 and TRBJ2-7; 8 bases line up with TRBD2. CDR3 length equals 16 residues. With 8 bases clipped from V and 0 bases from J, the junction kept 12 bases outside the gene matches. The germline CDR1 and CDR2 sequences are WSHSY and SAAADI. CDR3 DNA sequence: TGCGCCAGCGGGGATAGCGGGAAACTACTCTCCTACGAGCAGTACTTC. Amino acid sequence: CASGDSGKLLSYEQYF.

To note about this clone: One end of the junction fails to match germline, which may point to a read error. The V and J genes are TRBV6-1 and TRBJ2-5; TRBD2 aligns across 10 bases. This CDR3 is 16 amino acids long. Germline loops: CDR1 MNHNS, CDR2 SASEGT. The CDR3 reads CASSDPWTSGKETQYF. DNA of the CDR3: TGTGCTAGCAGTGATCCATGGACTAGCGGCAAAGAGACCCAGTACTTC.

The rearrangement uses TRBV5-1 and TRBJ2-5; the match to TRBD2 covers 7 bases. Per the germline V gene, CDR1 is SGHRS and CDR2 is YFSETQ. The CDR3 covers 15 residues. V lost 4 bases, J lost 0 bases, and 6 bases stayed unmatched. The CDR3 reads CASSPNLADQETQYF. The CDR3 DNA reads TGCGCCAGCAGCCCAAACCTAGCGGACCAAGAGACCCAGTACTTC.

The rearrangement joins TRBV11-2 to TRBJ2-2; weak D call: TRBD2 (5 bases). The CDR3 loop spans 14 amino acids. Looked up from germline, CDR1 is SGHAT and CDR2 is FQNNGV. Trimming stripped 1 base from V and 8 bases from J, with 11 bases between. CDR3 residues: CASSLVGARGELFF. The CDR3 DNA sequence: TGTGCCAGCAGCTTAGTGGGAGCTCGGGGGGAGCTGTTTTTT.

V and J are TRBV5-1 and TRBJ2-3, with TRBD2 matching over 9 bases. Germline V CDR1 and CDR2: SGHRS, YFSETQ. This CDR3 is 15 amino acids long. The trim removed 0 bases at V and 4 bases at J, leaving 3 bases unmatched. CDR3 nucleotides: TGCGCCAGCAGCTTGGAACTAGCGGGCGCAGATACGCAGTATTTT. Amino acid sequence: CASSLELAGADTQYF.

This sequence joins TRBV14 and TRBJ2-7; 12 bases align to TRBD1. This CDR3 is built from 15 residues. Per germline, CDR1 SGHDN and CDR2 FVKESK. The ends lost 6 bases at V and 5 bases at J; junction bases unmatched: 8. The CDR3: CASRSLGTGGDEQYF. As DNA, the CDR3 is TGTGCCAGCAGAAGCCTCGGGACAGGGGGCGACGAGCAGTACTTC.

This chain uses TRBV28 with TRBJ1-5; no definite D call. The length of the CDR3 is 16 residues. The V gene's germline CDR1 is MDHEN and CDR2 SYDVKM. Trimming pared 5 bases from V and 3 bases from J, leaving 17 bases between. The CDR3 bases are TGTGCCAGCAGTCCAAACTGGGGAACGAACAATCAGCCCCAGCATTTT. This codes for CASSPNWGTNNQPQHF.

V usage is TRBV10-3 and J usage is TRBJ2-7, with D perhaps being TRBD1 or TRBD2 (5 bases each). This CDR3 is built from 13 residues. Germline lookup yields CDR1 ENHRY and CDR2 SYGVKD. Between the trimmed V and J ends, which lost 4 bases and 4 bases, there was a span of 11 bases. CDR3 nucleotide sequence: TGTGCCATCAGTGCTCCGGGGCGTTACGAGCAGTACTTC. It encodes CAISAPGRYEQYF.

The chain combines TRBV7-7 with TRBJ2-3, with 7 bases identical to TRBD2. Trimming at V came to 5 bases and at J to 4 bases, leaving 6 bases not matched to a gene. The CDR3 spans 14 residues. The germline V gene has CDR1 SSHAT and CDR2 FNYEAQ (reference sequence). Here the CDR3 reads CASSHGLGADTQYF. The CDR3 DNA reads TGTGCCAGCAGCCACGGACTAGGCGCAGATACGCAGTATTTT.

The chain employs TRBV18 and TRBJ1-2, with D maybe TRBD1 (5 bases). Per the germline V gene, CDR1 is KGHSH and CDR2 is LQKENI. This CDR3 has 16 residues. V lost 2 bases and J lost 8, with 21 bases in between. The DNA of the CDR3 is TGTGCCAGCTCACCAACTAACGGGACGTCCAACGGGGGCTACACCTTC. Its protein product is CASSPTNGTSNGGYTF.